This is a list of T cell receptor beta chains from one sample in a study of control samples from healthy donors and cancer patients. TCRdb's copy holds only in-frame clones and misses some; the assay was immunoSEQ multiplex PCR. The data hold about 95,000 clones, with roughly 80% observed a single time. The sequenced sample was blood. Receptor source: a man under 40 in good health. Both conserved end residues are part of each CDR3. Fields, in order: V gene, J gene, clone size, D gene, CDR3 protein, CDR3 DNA. The D gene is left open where the match is weak. Rows give clone size only sometimes, using once, few, many, or a class for an expanded clone.

v_call: TRBV7-8
j_call: TRBJ2-3
clone_size: once
d_call: NA
cdr3_aa: CASSRSGAQTDTQYF
cdr3_nt: TGTGCCAGCAGCAGATCCGGGGCTCAGACAGATACGCAGTATTTT

v_call: TRBV29-1
j_call: TRBJ2-7
clone_size: NA
d_call: TRBD1
cdr3_aa: CSVGAGTGSLHSYEQYF
cdr3_nt: TGCAGCGTTGGGGCCGGGACAGGGTCCCTCCATTCCTACGAGCAGTACTTC

v_call: TRBV18
j_call: TRBJ1-1
clone_size: NA
d_call: NA
cdr3_aa: CASSLAGGAGNTEAFF
cdr3_nt: TGTGCCAGCTCGCTGGCTGGAGGCGCGGGTAACACTGAAGCTTTCTTT

v_call: TRBV5-6
j_call: TRBJ1-5
clone_size: NA
d_call: NA
cdr3_aa: CASSLSGFGNQPQHF
cdr3_nt: TGTGCCAGCAGCTTGTCGGGTTTTGGCAATCAGCCCCAGCATTTT

v_call: TRBV7-6
j_call: TRBJ2-7
clone_size: NA
d_call: NA
cdr3_aa: CASSLVEGDYEQYF
cdr3_nt: TGTGCCAGCAGCTTAGTGGAGGGGGACTACGAGCAGTACTTC

v_call: TRBV2
j_call: TRBJ2-3
clone_size: NA
d_call: TRBD2
cdr3_aa: CASRLAGLGTDTQYF
cdr3_nt: TGTGCCAGCAGGCTAGCGGGGTTAGGCACAGATACGCAGTATTTT

v_call: TRBV19
j_call: TRBJ1-1
clone_size: NA
d_call: NA
cdr3_aa: CASSPSGWNTEAFF
cdr3_nt: TGTGCCAGTAGTCCATCTGGGTGGAACACTGAAGCTTTCTTT

v_call: TRBV12-3/TRBV12-4
j_call: TRBJ2-2
clone_size: NA
d_call: NA
cdr3_aa: CASSLGNTGELFF
cdr3_nt: TGTGCCAGCAGTTTAGGTAACACCGGGGAGCTGTTTTTT

v_call: TRBV19
j_call: TRBJ2-7
clone_size: NA
d_call: TRBD1
cdr3_aa: CASSPRTGEQYF
cdr3_nt: TGTGCCAGTAGTCCCCGGACAGGGGAGCAGTACTTC

v_call: TRBV2
j_call: TRBJ2-7
clone_size: NA
d_call: TRBD2
cdr3_aa: CATTYSGGAYEQYF
cdr3_nt: TGTGCCACGACTTATAGCGGGGGGGCGTATGAGCAGTACTTC

v_call: TRBV21-1
j_call: TRBJ1-5
clone_size: NA
d_call: NA
cdr3_aa: CASSTRGRGPHQPQHF
cdr3_nt: TGTGCCAGCAGCACCAGAGGGAGGGGTCCGCATCAGCCCCAGCATTTT

v_call: TRBV18
j_call: TRBJ2-3
clone_size: NA
d_call: TRBD2
cdr3_aa: CASSPNSGGFADTQYF
cdr3_nt: TGTGCCAGCTCACCTAATAGCGGGGGGTTCGCAGATACGCAGTATTTT

v_call: TRBV15
j_call: TRBJ1-5
clone_size: NA
d_call: NA
cdr3_aa: CATSRHRDGQPQHF
cdr3_nt: TGTGCCACCAGTAGGCACAGGGATGGTCAGCCCCAGCATTTT

v_call: TRBV2
j_call: TRBJ1-1
clone_size: NA
d_call: NA
cdr3_aa: CASSEGGENTEAFF
cdr3_nt: TGTGCCAGCAGTGAAGGGGGGGAGAACACTGAAGCTTTCTTT

v_call: TRBV27
j_call: TRBJ2-6
clone_size: NA
d_call: NA
cdr3_aa: CASSFKASGANVLTF
cdr3_nt: TGTGCCAGCAGTTTTAAGGCTTCTGGGGCCAACGTCCTGACTTTC

v_call: TRBV9
j_call: TRBJ1-2
clone_size: NA
d_call: NA
cdr3_aa: CASSVDGDIYGYTF
cdr3_nt: TGTGCCAGCAGCGTGGATGGGGATATCTATGGCTACACCTTC

v_call: TRBV5-5
j_call: TRBJ2-3
clone_size: NA
d_call: NA
cdr3_aa: CASGASGPQYF
cdr3_nt: TGTGCCAGCGGAGCTTCGGGACCCCAGTATTTT

v_call: TRBV2
j_call: TRBJ1-2
clone_size: few
d_call: TRBD1
cdr3_aa: CASSEALRFDRGLGYTF
cdr3_nt: TGTGCCAGCAGTGAAGCGCTTCGTTTCGACAGGGGGCTCGGCTACACCTTC

v_call: TRBV28
j_call: TRBJ2-1
clone_size: NA
d_call: TRBD2
cdr3_aa: CASSLAGVYNEQFF
cdr3_nt: TGTGCCAGCAGTTTAGCGGGGGTGTACAATGAGCAGTTCTTC

v_call: TRBV7-9
j_call: TRBJ2-3
clone_size: few
d_call: TRBD2
cdr3_aa: CASSTSGNTDTQYF
cdr3_nt: TGTGCCAGCAGCACTAGCGGGAACACAGATACGCAGTATTTT

v_call: TRBV14
j_call: TRBJ2-7
clone_size: NA
d_call: NA
cdr3_aa: CASSQRLFKGHTSNEQYF
cdr3_nt: TGTGCCAGCAGCCAAAGGCTCTTCAAGGGACATACCTCGAACGAGCAGTACTTC

v_call: TRBV18
j_call: TRBJ1-2
clone_size: NA
d_call: TRBD1
cdr3_aa: CASSPSPGQTYYGYTF
cdr3_nt: TGTGCCAGCTCACCCTCACCGGGACAGACTTACTATGGCTACACCTTC

v_call: TRBV14
j_call: TRBJ1-2
clone_size: NA
d_call: NA
cdr3_aa: CASSQEGVVGNYGYTF
cdr3_nt: TGTGCCAGCAGCCAAGAAGGGGTTGTGGGGAACTATGGCTACACCTTC

v_call: TRBV7-2
j_call: TRBJ1-2
clone_size: NA
d_call: NA
cdr3_aa: CASSLGRRDARYTF
cdr3_nt: TGTGCCAGCAGCTTAGGAAGGCGGGACGCACGCTACACCTTC

v_call: TRBV20-1
j_call: TRBJ1-2
clone_size: NA
d_call: TRBD1
cdr3_aa: CSASQQGAVGYTF
cdr3_nt: TGCAGTGCTAGTCAGCAGGGGGCGGTTGGCTACACCTTC

v_call: TRBV2
j_call: TRBJ2-4
clone_size: NA
d_call: NA
cdr3_aa: CASSEALADLAKNIQYF
cdr3_nt: TGTGCCAGCAGTGAAGCGCTGGCAGATCTAGCCAAAAACATTCAGTACTTC

v_call: TRBV24-1
j_call: TRBJ1-2
clone_size: once
d_call: NA
cdr3_aa: CATSDSNGYTF
cdr3_nt: TGTGCCACCAGTGATTCTAATGGCTACACCTTC

v_call: TRBV7-8
j_call: TRBJ2-1
clone_size: NA
d_call: NA
cdr3_aa: CASSLLGHYNEQFF
cdr3_nt: TGTGCCAGCAGCTTACTGGGCCACTACAATGAGCAGTTCTTC

v_call: TRBV25-1
j_call: TRBJ1-4
clone_size: NA
d_call: NA
cdr3_aa: CASSEWGRESEKLFF
cdr3_nt: TGTGCCAGCAGTGAATGGGGCAGGGAGAGTGAAAAACTGTTTTTT

v_call: TRBV7-9
j_call: TRBJ1-3
clone_size: NA
d_call: NA
cdr3_aa: CASSLAGASSGNTIYF
cdr3_nt: TGTGCCAGCAGCTTAGCGGGAGCCTCCTCTGGAAACACCATATATTTT

v_call: TRBV10-3
j_call: TRBJ1-1
clone_size: NA
d_call: TRBD1
cdr3_aa: CAISNDRADTEAFF
cdr3_nt: TGTGCCATCAGTAACGACAGGGCTGACACTGAAGCTTTCTTT

v_call: TRBV7-9
j_call: TRBJ2-7
clone_size: few
d_call: TRBD1
cdr3_aa: CASSLFAGTGVNEQYF
cdr3_nt: TGTGCCAGCAGCTTATTCGCCGGGACAGGTGTCAACGAGCAGTACTTC

v_call: TRBV5-1
j_call: TRBJ1-1
clone_size: NA
d_call: NA
cdr3_aa: CASREPGPRPEAFF
cdr3_nt: TGCGCCAGCAGGGAGCCGGGACCCCGTCCCGAAGCTTTCTTT

v_call: TRBV7-3
j_call: TRBJ2-1
clone_size: NA
d_call: NA
cdr3_aa: CASSSDGGPYNEQFF
cdr3_nt: TGTGCCAGCAGCTCGGACGGAGGTCCCTACAATGAGCAGTTCTTC

v_call: TRBV6-5
j_call: TRBJ2-7
clone_size: NA
d_call: NA
cdr3_aa: CASSFLRDYEQYF
cdr3_nt: TGTGCCAGCAGTTTCCTCAGGGACTACGAGCAGTACTTC

v_call: TRBV6-6
j_call: TRBJ1-5
clone_size: NA
d_call: NA
cdr3_aa: CATGGSNQPQHF
cdr3_nt: TGTGCCACCGGGGGTAGCAATCAGCCCCAGCATTTT

v_call: TRBV30
j_call: TRBJ1-4
clone_size: NA
d_call: NA
cdr3_aa: CAWEAGVGEKLFF
cdr3_nt: TGTGCCTGGGAAGCAGGGGTGGGTGAAAAACTGTTTTTT

v_call: TRBV2
j_call: TRBJ2-3
clone_size: NA
d_call: TRBD1
cdr3_aa: CASKRQGPTDTQYF
cdr3_nt: TGTGCCAGCAAGAGACAGGGGCCGACAGATACGCAGTATTTT

v_call: TRBV28
j_call: TRBJ1-2
clone_size: NA
d_call: NA
cdr3_aa: CASSSIPTYGYTF
cdr3_nt: TGTGCCAGCAGTTCCATCCCGACCTATGGCTACACCTTC

v_call: TRBV6-5
j_call: TRBJ1-4
clone_size: NA
d_call: NA
cdr3_aa: CASSYGGREKLFF
cdr3_nt: TGTGCCAGCAGTTACGGGGGGCGGGAAAAACTGTTTTTT

v_call: TRBV5-1
j_call: TRBJ2-7
clone_size: NA
d_call: TRBD1
cdr3_aa: CASSLGGQGYEQYF
cdr3_nt: TGCGCCAGCAGCTTGGGGGGACAGGGATACGAGCAGTACTTC

v_call: TRBV18
j_call: TRBJ1-6
clone_size: NA
d_call: NA
cdr3_aa: CASSPIVDSRSPLHF
cdr3_nt: TGTGCCAGCTCACCAATAGTAGACAGCCGGTCACCCCTCCACTTT

v_call: TRBV19
j_call: TRBJ1-4
clone_size: NA
d_call: NA
cdr3_aa: CASSKDEKLFF
cdr3_nt: TGTGCCAGTAGTAAGGATGAAAAACTGTTTTTT

v_call: TRBV30
j_call: TRBJ1-6
clone_size: NA
d_call: TRBD1
cdr3_aa: CAWSIGGGINSPLHF
cdr3_nt: TGTGCCTGGTCCATAGGAGGGGGCATTAATTCACCCCTCCACTTT

v_call: TRBV6-5
j_call: TRBJ1-2
clone_size: NA
d_call: NA
cdr3_aa: CASRGELKGYTF
cdr3_nt: TGTGCCAGCAGGGGGGAACTTAAGGGCTACACCTTC

v_call: TRBV19
j_call: TRBJ1-5
clone_size: once
d_call: TRBD1
cdr3_aa: CASSMHTTAKGAQPQHF
cdr3_nt: TGTGCCAGTAGTATGCACACGACAGCCAAGGGGGCACAGCCCCAGCATTTT

v_call: TRBV5-5
j_call: TRBJ1-5
clone_size: few
d_call: TRBD1
cdr3_aa: CASSSGTGDYQPQHF
cdr3_nt: TGTGCCAGCAGTTCCGGGACAGGGGATTATCAGCCCCAGCATTTT